The 9 T cell receptor beta chains presented below share a single source sample, sequenced in a study of T cells in Graves' hyperthyroidism and ophthalmopathy. Amplified TCR beta CDR3 regions derived from RNA transcripts. First-round RT-PCR with HTBI primers amplified the TCR CDR3 region. TCRdb re-analysed the multiplex PCR reads in MiXCR, keeping a single row per CDR3 protein. The sample records more than 550,000 distinct CDR3 sequences, about 19% being singletons. The material sequenced was blood. Receptor source: a woman aged 50 to 65 with Graves' hyperthyroidism that later progressed to Graves' ophthalmopathy.

The chain combines TRBV18 with TRBJ2-1, with 7 nucleotides matching TRBD1. Trimming cost V 3 bases and J 2 bases; bases outside gene matches: 4. The CDR3 contains 15 residues. Germline V lookup: CDR1 KGHSH, CDR2 LQKENI. The CDR3 spells CASSPRDSTYNEQFF. CDR3 nucleotide sequence: TGTGCCAGCTCACCCAGGGACAGTACCTACAATGAGCAGTTCTTC.

The chain is built from TRBV2 and TRBJ2-1, with D possibly matching TRBD2 (5 bases). From germline, CDR1 is SNHLY and CDR2 FYNNEI. This CDR3 region has 15 residues. V was clipped by 2 bases and J by 4 bases, with 12 bases between them. This CDR3 is CASSERGGLYNEQFF. CDR3 DNA sequence: TGTGCCAGCAGTGAAAGAGGCGGGTTGTACAATGAGCAGTTCTTC.

This clonotype appeared a few times. The V gene is TRBV7-8, the J gene TRBJ2-2; D may be TRBD1 (6 bases). Germline-derived CDR1 and CDR2 are SGHVS and FQNEAQ. The CDR3 sequence is 18 residues long. Trimming took off 5 bases at V and 0 bases at J, with 19 bases between the two ends. CDR3 nucleotides: TGTGCCAGCAGCCAAGGCTTGGACAGAGCCGCGAACACCGGGGAGCTGTTTTTT. Encoded protein: CASSQGLDRAANTGELFF. The whole variable domain, remainder taken from reference TRBV7-8 and TRBJ2-2, is GAGVSQSPRYKVAKRGQDVALRCDPISGHVSLFWYQQALGQGPEFLTYFQNEAQLDKSGLPSDRFFAERPEGSVSTLKIQRTQQEDSAVYLCASSQGLDRAANTGELFFGEGSRLTVL.

Comments on this clonotype: A much larger clone differs from this one at a single base, so this may be a read error. This sequence joins TRBV20-1 and TRBJ1-6; D is undetermined. Trimming took 3 bases from V and 6 from J, leaving 9 bases between them. CDR1 DFQATT and CDR2 SNEGSKA come from the germline V gene (reference sequence). CDR3 length: 13 residues. CDR3 sequence reads: CSASTGLNSPLHF. In DNA, the CDR3 is TGCAGTGCTAGTACCGGGCTTAATTCACCCCTCCACTTT.

Many counts were recorded for this clonotype. This sequence joins TRBV3-1 and TRBJ2-5; D not certain. This CDR3 is 14 amino acids long. The V end was cut by 1 base, the J end by 5 bases, with 11 bases between. CDR1 and CDR2 (germline): LGHDT, YNNKEL (reference sequence). In nucleotides, the CDR3 is TGTGCCAGCAGCCAAGCCAGTCGGCGGGAGACCCAGTACTTC. Its protein is CASSQASRRETQYF.

Ten or more counts support this clonotype. This chain's CDR3 is CSATRAILPYEQYF. CDR3 nucleotides: TGCAGTGCTACCCGGGCCATCCTCCCCTACGAGCAGTACTTC. This rearrangement joins TRBV20-1 to TRBJ2-7; D is uncertain. This CDR3 is built from 14 residues. Between the trimmed V and J ends, which lost 4 bases and 2 bases, there was a span of 15 bases. The germline V gene has CDR1 DFQATT and CDR2 SNEGSKA (reference sequence).

The chain joins TRBV12-3 or TRBV12-4 to TRBJ2-5, with TRBD1 identical over 10 bases. CDR3 length equals 16 residues. Trimming at V came to 5 bases and at J to 4 bases, leaving 10 bases not matched to a gene. CDR3 nucleotide sequence: TGTGCCAGCAGTCCAGAACGGTGGGACAGGGGAGAGACCCAGTACTTC. Protein sequence: CASSPERWDRGETQYF.

At least ten counts were recorded for this clonotype. This chain connects TRBV18 to TRBJ2-1; 7 bases agree with TRBD1. Trimming took 4 bases from V and 0 from J; bases not matched to a gene: 3. The CDR3 consists of 15 residues. The germline V gene has CDR1 KGHSH and CDR2 LQKENI. The CDR3 sequence: CASSRRDSSYNEQFF. The CDR3 DNA reads TGTGCCAGCTCACGAAGGGACAGCTCCTACAATGAGCAGTTCTTC.

The J gene is TRBJ1-3, the V gene TRBV2, with a tentative D call TRBD1 (6 bases). The V gene lost 6 bases and the J gene lost 4 bases, with 10 bases spanning the gap. Germline V CDR1 and CDR2: SNHLY, FYNNEI. The CDR3 covers 13 residues. The CDR3 loop is CASSQGIGNTIYF. DNA for the CDR3: TGTGCCAGCAGCCAGGGGATCGGAAACACCATATATTTT. The entire variable domain, with the rest obtained from reference TRBV2 and TRBJ1-3, is as follows: EPEVTQTPSHQVTQMGQEVILRCVPISNHLYFYWYRQILGQKVEFLVSFYNNEISEKSEIFDDQFSVERPDGSNFTLKIRSTKLEDSAMYFCASSQGIGNTIYFGEGSWLTVV.